Below are 5 T cell receptor beta chains sequenced from a single sample in a study of coeliac disease. Using immunoSEQ multiplex PCR, the repertoire was profiled, and TCRdb retains in-frame clones only, with some absent. The sample carries several thousand clones, about three fifths recorded once. Sequenced sample: lamina propria lymphocytes from the gut. All receptors derive from a woman in her fifties or sixties with active celiac disease.

Here the CDR3 reads CASSPLRLAGTADEQFF. The DNA for the CDR3 is TGTGCCAGCTCACCACTACGACTAGCGGGGACGGCGGATGAGCAGTTCTTC. The rearrangement joins TRBV18 to TRBJ2-1; the match to TRBD2 covers 11 bases. With 1 base clipped from V and 8 bases from J, the junction kept 10 bases outside the gene matches. The CDR3 runs to 17 residues. The germline gives CDR1 KGHSH, CDR2 LQKENI.

This chain uses TRBV7-2 with TRBJ2-7, with 11 bases fitting TRBD2. Germline assignment: CDR1 SGHTA and CDR2 FQGNSA. J was trimmed by 0 bases and V by 1 base; bases with no gene match: 5. The CDR3 is made up of 17 amino acids. This CDR3 is CASSLVSGGASSYEQYF. Here the CDR3 DNA reads TGTGCCAGCAGCTTAGTTAGCGGGGGGGCCAGCTCCTACGAGCAGTACTTC.

This clone has more than one count but fewer than ten. CDR3: CASSLDSGSGQPQHF. The CDR3 nucleotides are TGTGCCAGCAGCTTAGATTCAGGGTCTGGCCAGCCCCAGCATTTT. V usage is TRBV11-2 and J usage is TRBJ1-5, with a possible D match to TRBD1 (5 bases). CDR3 length equals 15 residues. In germline, CDR1 is SGHAT, CDR2 FQNNGV. Trimming pared 0 bases from V and 7 bases from J, leaving 13 bases between. The full variable domain, completed using reference TRBV11-2 and TRBJ1-5, is EAGVAQSPRYKIIEKRQSVAFWCNPISGHATLYWYQQILGQGPKLLIQFQNNGVVDDSQLPKDRFSAERLKGVDSTLKIQPAKLEDSAVYLCASSLDSGSGQPQHFGDGTRLSIL.

About this clone itself: This CDR3 is also generated by other DNA sequences in the sample. The J gene is TRBJ1-1, the V gene TRBV27; tentatively, D is TRBD1 (5 bases). V was pared by 5 bases and J by 5 bases, with 15 bases between. CDR3 size: 14 residues. CDR1 and CDR2 (germline): MNHEY, SMNVEV (reference sequence). The CDR3 DNA reads as TGTGCCAGCAGTCTCTTCCGGGGGGGAACTGAAGCTTTCTTT. Protein: CASSLFRGGTEAFF.

The chain couples TRBV14 to TRBJ1-4, with D hard to call. This CDR3 has 13 residues. V was shortened by 10 bases and J by 8 bases, with 17 bases between the two germline ends. Germline V lookup: CDR1 SGHDN, CDR2 FVKESK. The CDR3 coding sequence is TGTGCCACCTTTAGCGGGGAAGGCGAAAAACTGTTTTTT. It is translated as CATFSGEGEKLFF.